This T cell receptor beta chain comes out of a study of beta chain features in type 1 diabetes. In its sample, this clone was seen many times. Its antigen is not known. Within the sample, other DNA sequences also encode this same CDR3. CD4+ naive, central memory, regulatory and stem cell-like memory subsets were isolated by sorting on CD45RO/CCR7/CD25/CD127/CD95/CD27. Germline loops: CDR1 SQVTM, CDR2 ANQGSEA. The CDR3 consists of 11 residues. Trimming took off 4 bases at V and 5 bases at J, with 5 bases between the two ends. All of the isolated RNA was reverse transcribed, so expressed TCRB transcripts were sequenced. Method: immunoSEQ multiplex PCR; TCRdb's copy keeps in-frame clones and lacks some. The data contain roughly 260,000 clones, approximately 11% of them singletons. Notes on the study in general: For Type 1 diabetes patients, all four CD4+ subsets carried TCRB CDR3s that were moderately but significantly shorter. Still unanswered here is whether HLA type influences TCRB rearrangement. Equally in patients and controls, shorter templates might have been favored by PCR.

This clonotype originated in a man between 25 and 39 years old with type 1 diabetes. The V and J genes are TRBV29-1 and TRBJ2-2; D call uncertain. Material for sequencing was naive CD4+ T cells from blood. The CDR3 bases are TGCAGCGTTGCCGGGACCGGGGAGCTGTTTTTT. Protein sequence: CSVAGTGELFF.